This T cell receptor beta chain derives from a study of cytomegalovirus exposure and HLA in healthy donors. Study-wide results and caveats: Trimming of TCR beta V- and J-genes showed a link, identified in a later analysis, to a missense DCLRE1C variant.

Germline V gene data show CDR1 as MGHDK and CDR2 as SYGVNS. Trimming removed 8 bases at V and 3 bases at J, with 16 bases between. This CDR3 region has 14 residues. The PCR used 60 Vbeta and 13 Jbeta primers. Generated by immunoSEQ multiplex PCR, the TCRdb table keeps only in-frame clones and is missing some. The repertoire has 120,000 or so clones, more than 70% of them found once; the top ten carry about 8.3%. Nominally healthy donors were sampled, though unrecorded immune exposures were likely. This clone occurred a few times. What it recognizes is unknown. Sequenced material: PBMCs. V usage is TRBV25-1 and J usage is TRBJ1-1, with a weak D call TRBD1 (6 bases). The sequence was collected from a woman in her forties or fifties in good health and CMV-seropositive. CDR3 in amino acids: CASSSGVGYTEAFF. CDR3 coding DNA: TGTGCCAGCTCATCAGGGGTAGGGTACACTGAAGCTTTCTTT.